This T cell receptor beta chain was sequenced in a study of metastatic and nonmetastatic thyroid tumors. Trimming removed 1 base at V and 3 bases at J, with 9 bases between. Germline loops: CDR1 DFQATT, CDR2 SNEGSKA (reference sequence). The CDR3 consists of 13 residues. This clone was counted between two and nine times. TCRdb reprocessed the PCR reads via MiXCR. The top ten hold about a sixth of the sample, which has around 18,000 clones, less than 25% seen once. No treatment of any kind had been given to any patient before thyroid surgery. The specimen was tumor tissue. The J gene is TRBJ1-1, the V gene TRBV20-1; possible D gene TRBD1, 5 bases. This sequence was found in a female donor with papillary thyroid cancer or a benign thyroid nodule (not recorded which). Some clones in this sample may be carry-over from other donors' samples. CDR3 sequence: CSARAGTDTEAFF. The DNA for the CDR3 is TGCAGTGCTAGAGCCGGGACCGACACTGAAGCTTTCTTT.